This is a list of T cell receptor beta chains from one sample in a study of blood T cell repertoires in COVID-19. TCRdb's table, derived via immunoSEQ multiplex PCR, lists solely in-frame clones and lacks some. The sample includes roughly 230,000 clones, about nine tenths of them seen just once. Sequencing was done on a sample of PBMCs or T cells enriched from blood (not recorded which). Receptors originate from a woman aged 25 to 39 with acute COVID-19. The CDR3 runs from the conserved cysteine through the conserved F or W. Fields, in order: clone size, V gene, D gene, J gene, CDR3 length, CDR3 DNA, CDR3 protein. The D gene is left open where the match is weak. Size tells how often a clone was seen (once, few, many) or the class of an expanded clone, and some rows leave it out.

-	TRBV9	-	TRBJ2-7	12	TGTGCCAGCAGCCTAGACGGTTACGAGCAGTACTTC	CASSLDGYEQYF
-	TRBV5-1	-	TRBJ1-2	13	TGCGCCAGCAGCTTGTACAGGGACTATGGCTACACCTTC	CASSLYRDYGYTF
-	TRBV6-2/TRBV6-3	-	TRBJ2-6	16	TGTGCCAGCAGTTACTCGCCGGGGGCTGGGGCCAACGTCCTGACTTTC	CASSYSPGAGANVLTF
once	TRBV6-5	TRBD1	TRBJ2-7	14	TGTGCCAGCTGCAGGGACAGAGGTTCCTACGAGCAGTACTTC	CASCRDRGSYEQYF
-	TRBV7-2	-	TRBJ1-2	15	TGTGCCAGCAGCTTAGATGTAGGGGCTAGCTATGGCTACACCTTC	CASSLDVGASYGYTF
-	TRBV30	-	TRBJ1-2	13	TGTGCCTGGAGTAATCAGATTCCCTATGGCTACACCTTC	CAWSNQIPYGYTF
-	TRBV7-2	TRBD1	TRBJ1-1	15	TGTGCCAGCAGCTTCCGGACAGGGGTGAACACTGAAGCTTTCTTT	CASSFRTGVNTEAFF
-	TRBV4-3	-	TRBJ1-1	16	TGCGCCAGCAGCCAAGATCGGGGGGTCGGGAACACTGAAGCTTTCTTT	CASSQDRGVGNTEAFF
-	TRBV12-5	TRBD1	TRBJ2-1	18	TGTGCTAGTGGTTTGGTACAGTTTTCAGGGGGCCCTTACAATGAGCAGTTCTTC	CASGLVQFSGGPYNEQFF
-	TRBV10-3	TRBD2	TRBJ2-4	20	TGTGCCATCAGTGAGTCGATTGGCGGGGGGCCACCCCTAGCCAAAAACATTCAGTACTTC	CAISESIGGGPPLAKNIQYF
-	TRBV9	-	TRBJ1-3	13	TGTGCCAGCAGCGTAGACAACGGAAACACCATATATTTT	CASSVDNGNTIYF
once	TRBV5-6	TRBD1	TRBJ1-5	14	TGTGCCAGCAGCTCACAGGGGGAAGAACAGCCCCAGCATTTT	CASSSQGEEQPQHF
-	TRBV3-1/TRBV3-2	-	TRBJ1-5	14	TGTGCCACTAGCTCAGGGGAAGGCAATCAGCCCCAGCATTTT	CATSSGEGNQPQHF
-	TRBV11-2	TRBD1	TRBJ1-1	15	TGTGCCAGCAGCTTAGAAGGGGGCGTAGGAACTGAAGCTTTCTTT	CASSLEGGVGTEAFF
once	TRBV6-5	TRBD2	TRBJ2-7	15	TGTGCCAGCAACCCCTCTAGCGGGGCCAACTACGAGCAGTACTTC	CASNPSSGANYEQYF
-	TRBV7-2	-	TRBJ1-1	14	TGTGCCAGCAGCTTAGCGATTCGGAGCACTGAAGCTTTCTTT	CASSLAIRSTEAFF
-	TRBV15	-	TRBJ2-7	16	TGTGCCACCAGCAGAGATTTTGGTAGTCGAGGCTACGAGCAGTACTTC	CATSRDFGSRGYEQYF
-	TRBV27	TRBD1	TRBJ2-1	15	TGTGCCAGCAGTCAACCAGACGGGACAGCCACCGAGCAGTTCTTC	CASSQPDGTATEQFF
-	TRBV13	-	TRBJ1-2	11	TGTGCCAGCAGTTTATATAATGGCTACACCTTC	CASSLYNGYTF
-	TRBV7-3	TRBD2	TRBJ2-1	16	TGTGCCAGCAGCTCACCGGGACTAGCGGGGGGAAATGAGCAGTTCTTC	CASSSPGLAGGNEQFF
-	TRBV6-5	-	TRBJ1-5	15	TGTGCCACCAAGCTGGGGGGGGGCGGCAATCAGCCCCAGCATTTT	CATKLGGGGNQPQHF
few	TRBV7-9	-	TRBJ1-6	15	TGTGCCAGCAGCTACAATAGCCAGTTGAATTCACCCCTCCACTTT	CASSYNSQLNSPLHF
once	TRBV6-5	-	TRBJ1-1	15	TGTGCCAGCAGTTATTCCCCGACAGAGAACACTGAAGCTTTCTTT	CASSYSPTENTEAFF
-	TRBV30	-	TRBJ2-2	16	TGTGCCTGGAGTGATGTGGGGGGAAAGAACACCGGGGAGCTGTTTTTT	CAWSDVGGKNTGELFF
many	TRBV4-1	-	TRBJ1-1	13	TGCGCCAGCAACCGAGGGGGTATCACTGAAGCTTTCTTT	CASNRGGITEAFF
-	TRBV10-1	-	TRBJ2-7	13	TGCGCCAGCAGGCCCAGCTCGGGCTACGAGCAGTACTTC	CASRPSSGYEQYF
-	TRBV19	TRBD1	TRBJ1-4	13	TGTGCCAGTAATGGACAGGGTTTGGGAAAACTGTTTTTT	CASNGQGLGKLFF
-	TRBV7-6	TRBD1	TRBJ1-1	16	TGTGCCAGCAGCCGTGGGACAGGGGGGATGAACACTGAAGCTTTCTTT	CASSRGTGGMNTEAFF
-	TRBV7-9	TRBD1	TRBJ1-1	15	TGTGCCAGCAGCGCCCGGACAGGGGGCCGGACTGAAGCTTTCTTT	CASSARTGGRTEAFF